This is a list of T cell receptor beta chains from one sample in a study of blood T cell repertoires in COVID-19. The data were produced by immunoSEQ multiplex PCR, yet TCRdb's version contains in-frame clones alone and is incomplete. The sample contains 150,000 to 200,000 clones, roughly four fifths of which appear only once. The sequenced sample consisted of peripheral blood. These receptors were taken from a woman over 75 with COVID-19, enrolled during active disease. Both conserved end residues are part of each CDR3. A D gene is named only where the DNA matches it firmly. Not all rows give a size; the values are once, few, many and, for expanded clones, a class.

TRBD2	TRBJ2-1	-	TRBV2	CAIKRGLAEQFF	TGTGCCATCAAAAGGGGACTAGCAGAGCAGTTCTTC
TRBD1	TRBJ2-4	-	TRBV5-5	CASSPPGGARYIQYF	TGTGCCAGCAGCCCTCCAGGGGGCGCAAGATACATTCAGTACTTC
-	TRBJ2-7	-	TRBV4-1	CASSQDWGGYEQYF	TGCGCCAGCAGCCAAGATTGGGGAGGCTACGAGCAGTACTTC
-	TRBJ2-7	once	TRBV5-4	CASSLLRDSYEQYF	TGTGCCAGCAGCTTGTTAAGAGACTCCTACGAGCAGTACTTC
TRBD2	TRBJ2-1	few	TRBV10-3	CATDLAGGYNEQFF	TGTGCCACAGACCTAGCGGGAGGTTACAATGAGCAGTTCTTC
-	TRBJ2-1	-	TRBV10-1	CASSEHPDNSYNEQFF	TGCGCCAGCAGTGAGCACCCCGACAACTCCTACAATGAGCAGTTCTTC
-	TRBJ2-7	once	TRBV3-1/TRBV3-2	CASSQVKRALKVEQYF	TGTGCCAGCAGCCAAGTCAAGCGCGCTCTAAAAGTCGAGCAGTACTTC
TRBD2	TRBJ2-7	-	TRBV7-2	CASSLALAGNYEQYF	TGTGCCAGCAGCTTAGCACTAGCGGGGAACTACGAGCAGTACTTC
-	TRBJ2-3	-	TRBV28	CASSSGVTDTQYF	TGTGCCAGCAGTTCAGGGGTGACAGATACGCAGTATTTT
TRBD1	TRBJ1-2	-	TRBV30	CAWSLTGGSSGYTF	TGTGCCTGGAGTTTGACAGGGGGGTCCTCTGGCTACACCTTC
TRBD1	TRBJ2-1	-	TRBV27	CASSLGVGTGGDNEQFF	TGTGCCAGCAGTCTTGGGGTGGGGACAGGGGGGGACAATGAGCAGTTCTTC
TRBD1	TRBJ1-2	-	TRBV5-5	CASSSAGTDFGYTF	TGTGCCAGCAGCTCCGCCGGGACAGACTTTGGCTACACCTTC
-	TRBJ2-3	-	TRBV3-1/TRBV3-2	CASSYGTPGETQYF	TGTGCCAGCAGCTATGGGACTCCCGGTGAGACGCAGTATTTT
-	TRBJ1-1	-	TRBV7-3	CASSTDVYTEAFF	TGTGCCAGCAGCACAGACGTATACACTGAAGCTTTCTTT
-	TRBJ1-4	few	TRBV7-2	CASSLGPQATNEKLFF	TGTGCCAGCAGCTTAGGTCCGCAGGCAACTAATGAAAAACTGTTTTTT
-	TRBJ2-5	-	TRBV9	CASSPALTSRGETQYF	TGTGCCAGCAGCCCAGCCCTTACGAGCCGGGGAGAGACCCAGTACTTC
TRBD1	TRBJ2-5	-	TRBV30	CAWSTGGLETQYF	TGTGCCTGGAGTACAGGGGGCCTAGAGACCCAGTACTTC
-	TRBJ2-2	-	TRBV12-3/TRBV12-4	CASSQTGLGELFF	TGTGCCAGCAGTCAAACAGGGCTCGGGGAGCTGTTTTTT
-	TRBJ1-1	-	TRBV30	CAWAGQLNTEAFF	TGTGCCTGGGCGGGACAATTGAACACTGAAGCTTTCTTT
-	TRBJ2-7	-	TRBV11-3	CASSLGPGSYEQYF	TGTGCCAGCAGCTTAGGCCCCGGGAGTTACGAGCAGTACTTC
-	TRBJ2-7	-	TRBV5-5	CASSQQSGLPLEQYF	TGTGCCAGCAGCCAGCAGTCGGGACTCCCTCTCGAGCAGTACTTC
TRBD1	TRBJ2-1	-	TRBV6-6	CASSAGTGGYNEQFF	TGTGCCAGCAGCGCCGGGACAGGGGGCTACAATGAGCAGTTCTTC
TRBD1	TRBJ2-1	-	TRBV11-2	CASTHRGYLNEQFF	TGTGCCAGCACCCACAGGGGGTATCTTAATGAGCAGTTCTTC
-	TRBJ2-7	-	TRBV18	CASSPIERGEQYF	TGTGCCAGCTCACCGATCGAACGGGGCGAGCAGTACTTC
-	TRBJ2-7	-	TRBV27	CASSLSTPLLSYEQYF	TGTGCCAGCAGTTTATCGACTCCCCTACTCTCCTACGAGCAGTACTTC
-	TRBJ1-2	-	TRBV28	CASSLGGFGNYGYTF	TGTGCCAGCAGTTTAGGTGGTTTCGGTAACTATGGCTACACCTTC
-	TRBJ2-7	-	TRBV18	CASSPIIALSSYEQYF	TGTGCCAGCTCACCAATTATAGCGCTCAGCTCCTACGAGCAGTACTTC
TRBD2	TRBJ2-7	-	TRBV4-2	CASSQDLAGGGSEQYF	TGTGCCAGCAGCCAAGATCTAGCGGGAGGGGGTTCCGAGCAGTACTTC
-	TRBJ2-1	once	TRBV21-1	CASCRTGREGDGSYNEQFF	TGTGCCAGCTGCCGGACAGGGAGGGAAGGGGACGGGTCATACAATGAGCAGTTCTTC
-	TRBJ1-2	-	TRBV5-1	CASSWTLQDGYTF	TGCGCCAGCAGCTGGACTTTGCAGGATGGCTACACCTTC
TRBD1	TRBJ1-1	-	TRBV28	CASTWGDRGMWTEAFF	TGTGCCAGCACCTGGGGAGACAGGGGGATGTGGACTGAAGCTTTCTTT
TRBD1	TRBJ1-5	-	TRBV2	CASSRGQEPQHF	TGTGCCAGCAGTAGGGGGCAGGAGCCCCAGCATTTT
-	TRBJ2-1	-	TRBV28	CASSSLTPRFSDIRGEQFF	TGTGCCAGCAGTTCCCTTACCCCTCGATTTAGCGACATACGAGGTGAGCAGTTCTTC
TRBD2	TRBJ2-1	-	TRBV7-9	CASSLDRGLAGYNEQFF	TGTGCCAGCAGCTTAGACAGGGGACTAGCGGGGTACAATGAGCAGTTCTTC
TRBD2	TRBJ2-1	few	TRBV19	CASRPAGRGGQDEQFF	TGTGCCAGTAGACCGGCAGGGCGGGGGGGCCAGGATGAGCAGTTCTTC
-	TRBJ2-5	-	TRBV7-9	CASSSTPAWDTQETQYF	TGTGCCAGCAGCTCAACTCCCGCCTGGGACACCCAAGAGACCCAGTACTTC
TRBD1	TRBJ2-6	-	TRBV18	CASSPTGGSGANVLTF	TGTGCCAGCTCACCGACAGGGGGCTCTGGGGCCAACGTCCTGACTTTC
-	TRBJ2-6	-	TRBV5-1	CASSLVSGTGANVLTF	TGCGCCAGCAGCTTGGTTTCGGGTACTGGGGCCAACGTCCTGACTTTC
TRBD1	TRBJ2-3	-	TRBV24-1	CATSEPQTGGSTDTQYF	TGTGCCACCAGTGAACCCCAGACAGGGGGAAGCACAGATACGCAGTATTTT